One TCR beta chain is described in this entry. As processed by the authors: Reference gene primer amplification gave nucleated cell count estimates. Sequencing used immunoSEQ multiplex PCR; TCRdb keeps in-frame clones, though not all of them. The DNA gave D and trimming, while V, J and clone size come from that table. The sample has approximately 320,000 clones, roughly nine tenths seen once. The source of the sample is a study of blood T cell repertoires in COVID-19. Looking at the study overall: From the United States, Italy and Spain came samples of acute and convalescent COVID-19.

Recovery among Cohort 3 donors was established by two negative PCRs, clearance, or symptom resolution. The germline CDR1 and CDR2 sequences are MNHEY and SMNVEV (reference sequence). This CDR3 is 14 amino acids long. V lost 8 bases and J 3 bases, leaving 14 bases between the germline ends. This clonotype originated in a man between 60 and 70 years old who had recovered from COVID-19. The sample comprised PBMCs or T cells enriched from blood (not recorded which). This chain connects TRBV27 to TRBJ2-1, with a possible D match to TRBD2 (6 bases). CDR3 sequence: CASRHSGDYNEQFF. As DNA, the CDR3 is TGTGCCAGCCGTCATAGCGGTGACTACAATGAGCAGTTCTTC.